This paragraph reports one T cell receptor beta chain. Its antigen is not identified. The data were taken from a study of CD8+ T cells in alopecia areata. Study-wide results and limits: Normal skin contains resident alphabeta T cells, and these are also sequenced in scalp samples. It was less clear whether patients shared TCRs than it was in mice, possibly because of HLA.

Isolation of CD4+ and CD8+ T cells from PBMCs was achieved by sorting. The CDR3 length is 16 residues. The V and J ends lost 1 base and 1 base respectively, with 12 bases between them. Germline V gene sequence: CDR1 SGHRS, CDR2 YFSETQ. Reverse transcription of extracted RNA yielded cDNA, which provided the sequencing template. Measured with immunoSEQ multiplex PCR; TCRdb has only the in-frame clones, and not every one. The sample holds 120,000 or so clones, 55% to 65% seen once. The sequence was collected from a human donor in good health. Sequencing input: CD4+ T cells sorted from blood. The rearrangement uses TRBV5-1 and TRBJ2-4; the D call may be TRBD1 or TRBD2 (5 bases each). CDR3 in amino acids: CASSLLTGLAKNIQYF. The CDR3 DNA reads as TGCGCCAGCAGCTTGCTTACAGGACTGGCCAAAAACATTCAGTACTTC.